The 5 T cell receptor beta chains in this list originate from one sample, sequenced in a study of CD8 T cell repertoires and HIV-1 epitope variants (dated by TCRdb to about 2020). The antigens for these receptors are not known. Libraries were prepared through the immunoSEQ multiplex PCR assay. TCRdb took over this immuneACCESS table, retaining in-frame rearrangements with V and J assigned. Such tables are incomplete; in checked studies, under half of the missing clones stem from an unresolved V gene, and the remainder is unexplained. The sample yields about 3,700 clones; 50% to 80% were counted once. Around 45% of the sample rests with the top ten. The sample consisted of cultured CD8+ T cells derived from PBMCs. These receptors all come from a male donor with HIV.

The CDR3 sequence: CASSVEGARPNTEAFF. The CDR3 DNA is TGTGCCAGCAGCGTAGAGGGGGCCAGGCCGAACACTGAAGCTTTCTTT. The genes are TRBV9 and TRBJ1-1, with 7 bases lining up with TRBD1. Germline values: CDR1 SGDLS, CDR2 YYNGEE. Trimming took 0 bases from V and 1 from J; bases not matched to a gene: 6. The CDR3 has 16 amino acids.

The J gene is TRBJ2-7, the V gene TRBV5-1; unclear D gene. This CDR3 is 14 amino acids long. Germline V gene lookup returns CDR1 SGHRS and CDR2 YFSETQ. Deletions cut 0 bases from V and 1 base from J, with 8 bases between. This CDR3 reads CASSLDSASYEQYF. CDR3 DNA: TGCGCCAGCAGCTTGGACTCGGCATCCTACGAGCAGTACTTC.

The chain is built from TRBV19 and TRBJ1-5, with 7 bases that match TRBD1. Germline V lookup: CDR1 LNHDA, CDR2 SQIVND (reference sequence). The CDR3 covers 14 residues. V lost 5 bases, J lost 5 bases, and 6 bases stayed unmatched. CDR3 sequence (DNA): TGTGCCAGTAGTGATGACAGGGACGATCAGCCCCAGCATTTT. Translated: CASSDDRDDQPQHF.

The chain joins TRBV27 to TRBJ2-1, with D unresolved. CDR1 MNHEY and CDR2 SMNVEV come from the germline V gene (reference sequence). Trimming stripped 6 bases from V and 0 bases from J, with 12 bases between. The CDR3 consists of 15 residues. The CDR3 DNA sequence: TGTGCCAGCAGGGGGATGTTAAGCTCCTACAATGAGCAGTTCTTC. Translation gives CASRGMLSSYNEQFF.

In its sample, this clone was seen once. The V and J genes are TRBV15 and TRBJ1-1; D ambiguous. Deletions cut 4 bases from V and 3 bases from J, with 9 bases between. The CDR3 is made up of 13 amino acids. Germline V gene lookup returns CDR1 LNHNV and CDR2 YYDKDF (reference sequence). The CDR3 region is CATSILVYTEAFF. CDR3 in DNA: TGTGCCACCAGCATCCTCGTGTACACTGAAGCTTTCTTT.